A selection of T cell receptor beta chains follows, all from one sample in a study of blood T cell repertoires in COVID-19. Using immunoSEQ multiplex PCR, the repertoire was profiled, and TCRdb retains in-frame clones only, with some absent. The data contain roughly 150,000 clones, roughly 78% of them singletons. The sample comprised PBMCs or T cells enriched from blood (not recorded which). Receptors originate from an older woman in a cohort exposed to, infected with or recovered from COVID-19 (not recorded which). Each CDR3 is given with its conserved first and last residue. A D gene is named only where the DNA matches it firmly. Size is stated for part of the rows, as once, few or many counts, or as a class when the clone is expanded.

cdr3_aa cdr3_nt j_call d_call cdr3_length v_call clone_size
CASGQNNSPLHF TGTGCCAGTGGACAGAATAATTCACCCCTCCACTTT TRBJ1-6 - 12 TRBV2 -
CASSLGTPPYEQYF TGTGCCAGCAGCCTGGGGACTCCCCCCTACGAGCAGTACTTC TRBJ2-7 - 14 TRBV3-1/TRBV3-2 once
CASSLVADTEAFF TGTGCCAGCAGCTTAGTCGCAGACACTGAAGCTTTCTTT TRBJ1-1 - 13 TRBV11-2 -
CASSLLRGYRGNEQFF TGTGCCAGCAGCTTACTGCGGGGATATCGAGGAAATGAGCAGTTCTTC TRBJ2-1 - 16 TRBV11-1 -
CASSLGQTYEQYF TGTGCCAGTAGTCTGGGACAGACCTACGAGCAGTACTTC TRBJ2-7 TRBD1 13 TRBV19 -
CASSPPGVDGYTF TGTGCCAGCTCACCGCCCGGTGTCGATGGCTACACCTTC TRBJ1-2 - 13 TRBV18 -
CASSPRDRYNSPLHF TGTGCCAGCAGCCCCCGGGACAGATATAATTCACCCCTCCACTTT TRBJ1-6 TRBD1 15 TRBV3-1/TRBV3-2 -
CASSFAGTRYNEQFF TGTGCCAGCAGTTTCGCCGGGACTAGATACAATGAGCAGTTCTTC TRBJ2-1 TRBD2 15 TRBV27 -
CASSPGTGGKETQYF TGTGCCAGCTCACCGGGGACAGGGGGCAAAGAGACCCAGTACTTC TRBJ2-5 TRBD1 15 TRBV18 -
CASSVGQANTGELFF TGTGCCAGCAGTGTAGGCCAGGCGAACACCGGGGAGCTGTTTTTT TRBJ2-2 - 15 TRBV2 -
CASSLPGTGVYTAEAFF TGTGCCAGCAGCTTGCCCGGGACAGGGGTGTATACCGCTGAAGCTTTCTTT TRBJ1-1 TRBD1 17 TRBV5-4 few
CASSVGQGAYEQYF TGTGCCAGCAGCGTAGGACAGGGGGCGTACGAGCAGTACTTC TRBJ2-7 TRBD1 14 TRBV9 -
CASSYGQGTEAFF TGTGCCAGCAGTTACGGACAGGGGACTGAAGCTTTCTTT TRBJ1-1 TRBD1 13 TRBV6-5 -
CASSSSKGAIEKLFF TGTGCCAGCAGTTCCTCGAAGGGGGCAATAGAAAAACTGTTTTTT TRBJ1-4 TRBD1 15 TRBV7-9 -
CAIRTVSGNTIYF TGTGCCATCAGGACAGTCTCTGGAAACACCATATATTTT TRBJ1-3 - 13 TRBV10-3 few
CASSKTSSYEQYF TGTGCCAGCAGCAAGACTAGCTCCTACGAGCAGTACTTC TRBJ2-7 - 13 TRBV5-4 few
CASSITTGQGAREQYF TGTGCCAGTAGTATTACTACGGGACAGGGGGCTCGTGAGCAGTACTTC TRBJ2-7 TRBD1 16 TRBV19 -
CATSRDLTSGKGGEFF TGTGCCACCAGCAGAGATTTGACTAGCGGGAAAGGGGGTGAGTTCTTC TRBJ2-1 TRBD2 16 TRBV15 -
CASSQDRVDYGYTF TGTGCCAGCAGCCAAGACAGGGTCGACTATGGCTACACCTTC TRBJ1-2 - 14 TRBV4-2 -
CAIAGPTGGQTDTQYF TGTGCCATCGCGGGGCCGACAGGGGGGCAGACAGATACGCAGTATTTT TRBJ2-3 TRBD1 16 TRBV10-3 -
CASSQDRGRVYTEAFF TGTGCCAGCAGTCAGGACAGGGGGCGAGTATACACTGAAGCTTTCTTT TRBJ1-1 TRBD1 16 TRBV28 -